This T cell receptor beta chain was sequenced in a study of blood T cell repertoires in COVID-19. Per the authors' pipeline: Nucleated cell number was recorded as an estimate derived from reference gene primer amplification. The assay was immunoSEQ multiplex PCR, and TCRdb's table has in-frame clones only and misses some. The V and J calls and clone size are taken from that table; D and trimming were inferred from the DNA. The sample lists around 99,000 clones, 75% to 90% occurring once. Germline V CDR1 and CDR2: MNHNY, SVGAGI (reference sequence). V trimming: 6 bases; J trimming: 7 bases; junction bases outside the gene matches: 6. This CDR3 region has 13 residues. This clone was counted between two and nine times.

The rearrangement links TRBV6-6 to TRBJ1-5; 7 nucleotides align to TRBD1. Sequencing input: peripheral blood. This receptor was taken from a woman between 50 and 59 years old with acute or convalescent COVID-19. As DNA, the CDR3 is TGTGCCAGCAGAGACAGGGATAGACAGCCCCAGCATTTT. Its protein product is CASRDRDRQPQHF.